The TCR beta chain described here comes from a study of blood T cell repertoires in COVID-19. This CDR3 is 15 amino acids long. Per germline, CDR1 SGDLS and CDR2 YYNGEE. Losses at the gene ends were 4 bases for V and 9 bases for J; bases not matched to a gene: 8. Method: immunoSEQ multiplex PCR; TCRdb's copy keeps in-frame clones and lacks some. The profile shows approximately 350,000 clones, roughly 89% of them singletons. The chain has TRBV9 and TRBJ1-6; 9 nucleotides align to TRBD1. The sequencing input was peripheral blood. This clonotype was obtained from a young woman who had recovered from COVID-19. This CDR3 reads CASSSRDRVASPLHF. The CDR3 DNA is TGTGCCAGCAGCTCCCGGGACAGGGTAGCTTCACCCCTCCACTTT.